The subject of this entry is one TCR beta chain. Only a few counts were recorded for this clonotype. Its target antigen remains unknown. No base qualities exist here, and no much larger clone lies one base off it. Trimming accounts for 4 bases at V and 3 bases at J, while the number of junction bases matched to no gene is 6. CDR1 and CDR2 (DFQATT, SNEGSKA) derive from the germline V gene (reference sequence). There are 13 amino acids in the CDR3, from cysteine to phenylalanine inclusive. The only DNA kept is the CDR3, 39 bases in frame from the first base. The sample comes from a study of CD8 T cells in ankylosing spondylitis (dated by TCRdb to 2016 to 2017). Background on the whole study: To find TCR variants linked to disease, the study profiled T cell receptor beta repertoires in ankylosing spondylitis patients and healthy donors. The whole study cohort included roughly 110 healthy donors and 20 to 25 ankylosing spondylitis patients. Peripheral blood was sampled, and synovial fluid was additionally collected from ankylosing spondylitis patients.

Sequencing took place on an Illumina HiSeq 2500. TCR beta libraries were prepared by quantitative 5'-RACE with molecular barcodes. From the authors' description of their analysis: Disease-linked TCR variants were identified with a new computational method built on a probabilistic model of VDJ rearrangement. TCRdb redid the processing of the public reads, applying fastp at Q25 and MiXCR, and retained in-frame beta chains. Entries that share a CDR3 protein sequence are merged under the most common genes and DNA. TCRdb's processing, not the authors', yielded these V and J calls. The sample table lists under 150,000 distinct CDR3 sequences, 7% to 9% of them with a count of one. The ten largest clones capture approximately 6.8% of the sample. The full study reports these points: Some motif variants had previously been reported in the synovial fluid and blood of reactive arthritis patients, which suggests shared mechanisms of disease initiation. A TCR beta motif of seven or eight highly homologous amino acid variants appeared characteristic of blood from ankylosing spondylitis patients. In peripheral blood, the disease-linked clones were found at relatively low frequencies and had a CD8+ phenotype. The disease-linked clones were reported to be significantly enriched in matched synovial fluid samples from ankylosing spondylitis patients.

Synovial fluid samples were matched to blood samples from the same ankylosing spondylitis patients. This chain joins TRBV20-1 to TRBJ2-7; 7 bases in the middle match TRBD1. The clonotype originates from a male donor with ankylosing spondylitis. The sample was synovial fluid, either unsorted or a sorted T cell fraction (not recorded which). The nucleotide sequence is given as TGCAGTGCTACTAGACAGGGTTTCTACGAGCAGTACTTC. This sequence encodes CSATRQGFYEQYF.